Sequencing of this T cell receptor beta chain was carried out in a study of T cells in Graves' hyperthyroidism and ophthalmopathy (dated by TCRdb to 2018 to 2020). General notes on the study: Peripheral blood samples were taken at initial diagnosis, before any treatment was given. To identify TCR V-J signatures that set the groups apart, the researchers used a discovery cohort of about a hundred patients, made up of under 45 with Graves' ophthalmopathy and approximately 57 with stable Graves' hyperthyroidism. Prospective prediction of ophthalmopathy was tested in an independent validation cohort consisting of some 18 hyperthyroidism patients and more than 15 patients who later progressed to ophthalmopathy. For training and testing, the 100 or so patients in the discovery cohort were randomly divided in a 7:3 ratio. In about six Graves' hyperthyroidism patients, the study also compared T-cell repertoires from thyroid tissue with T-cell repertoires from blood. After sampling, hyperthyroidism patients received methimazole starting at 30 mg daily, and ophthalmopathy patients received high-dose intravenous methylprednisolone. TCR Vbeta CDR3 sequencing of roughly 140 peripheral blood samples (approximately 44 ophthalmopathy, roughly 72 hyperthyroidism and around 17 progressor patients) is reported in the paper. What the study reported, not specific to this receptor: Most expanded thyroid clonotypes (frequency above 0.001) were also found in blood, which suggests that blood repertoires may mirror thyroid immune responses. No statistical method was used to set the sample size in advance, and investigators knew the group allocation. A model built on a 13 V-J signature distinguished ophthalmopathy from stable hyperthyroidism, reaching 85% to 90% sensitivity and around 81% specificity in cross-validation and 80%/75% in testing. During validation, the model predicted progression to ophthalmopathy a median of roughly six months ahead of onset, with almost 71% sensitivity and about 72% specificity.

Details on this clonotype: It has no known antigen specificity. No much larger clone is present one base from it, and per-base qualities are unavailable.

Stable Graves' hyperthyroidism was defined as no progression to ophthalmopathy during 18 months of follow-up. Hyperthyroidism patients were aged 18 to 65 years and newly diagnosed, with disease duration of less than 2 months. Any patient with an uncontrolled infection, another autoimmune disease, pregnancy or lactation was excluded. Diagnoses were based on clinical symptoms, serum thyroxine and TRAb, thyroid ultrasound and orbital computed tomography. PBMCs were separated from roughly 9.6 ml of fresh peripheral blood using Ficoll-Paque density gradient centrifugation. Trizol reagent was used to extract total RNA, and RNA quality was then checked on an Agilent 2100 Bioanalyzer. V is trimmed back by 3 bases and J by 9 bases, and the junction contains 4 bases that no gene match accounts for. Including cysteine and phenylalanine, the CDR3 has 11 amino acids. Just CDR3 DNA is preserved here, 33 bases in frame from base 1. The germline V gene (reference sequence) provides CDR1 GTSNPN and CDR2 SVGIG.

The TCR beta CDR3 regions were amplified from the RNA transcripts. The TCR CDR3 was subjected to a first round of RT-PCR using the HTBI primer set and the Qiagen OneStep RT-PCR kit. Libraries were constructed in a second round of multiplex PCR, after which size selection and purification were carried out. Libraries were sequenced paired-end with 100 bp reads on an Illumina HiSeq2000. The paper's data handling went like this. SOAPnuke was used to process the raw data, throwing out any read that contained adapters or uncalled bases, had a mean Phred below 15, or lacked an exact constant-primer or identifier match. COPE v1.2.5 was used to merge the high-quality paired reads, and each unique nucleotide sequence was defined as a clonotype. MiTCR v1.1 was used to align clonotypes to the IMGT TRBV, TRBD and TRBJ reference segments. Analysis was restricted to V-J combinations with a frequency above 0.0001, which covered about 99% of repertoires. A TCS score was defined as the ratio between F50 (clonal expansion) and ExV (chaos), using BLOSUM62-based TCRdist between CDR3 peptides within each V-J. Welch's t-statistics and random forest reduced several hundred V-J features to 10 to 15, which were used in a naive Bayes classifier (R e1071). The similarity between thyroid and blood repertoires was quantified using the Morisita-Horn index. The public reads were reprocessed in TCRdb via fastp at Q25 and MiXCR, keeping in-frame beta chains. Duplicate CDR3 protein sequences are folded into a single record with the most common DNA and genes. TCRdb's processing, not the authors' own work, is the source of the V and J calls. Present in this sample are around 700,000 distinct CDR3 sequences, roughly a third of which were seen just once. About a third of the sample is held by the ten biggest clonotypes.

This TCR derives from a woman aged 40 to 50 with Graves' hyperthyroidism. Sequenced material: blood. Here the chain combines TRBV30 and TRBJ1-1; a stretch of 7 junction bases matches TRBD1. The CDR3 reads CAWSPGQKAFF. In nucleotide form, the sequence is TGTGCCTGGAGCCCGGGACAGAAAGCTTTCTTT.